The 21 T cell receptor beta chains below all came from one sample that was sequenced in a study of T cells in Graves' hyperthyroidism and ophthalmopathy. The TCR beta CDR3 regions underwent amplification using RNA transcripts as the source. The HTBI set primed first-round TCR CDR3 RT-PCR. TCRdb used MiXCR to reprocess the multiplex PCR reads, holding one entry per CDR3 protein. The sample has about 560,000 distinct CDR3 sequences, around 14% seen once. Sequenced sample: blood. The source is a woman in her twenties or thirties with Graves' hyperthyroidism.

This clonotype was observed a handful of times. The chain carries TRBV6-1 and TRBJ2-7; TRBD1 might be the D (5 bases). The CDR3 consists of 15 residues. Per the germline V gene, CDR1 is MNHNS and CDR2 is SASEGT. V gave up 4 bases and J gave up 2 bases, with 15 bases separating them. The CDR3 sequence is CASSADIGVPYEQYF. CDR3 nucleotide sequence: TGTGCCAGCAGTGCCGACATAGGGGTACCCTACGAGCAGTACTTC.

For this clonotype: A much larger clone differs by one base, so this may be a read error. The rearrangement joins TRBV7-2 to TRBJ1-5, with 11 bases lining up with TRBD1. The CDR3 is 16 amino acids. Germline V lookup: CDR1 SGHTA, CDR2 FQGNSA. The CDR3 region has the DNA TGTGTCAGCAGCACACGGACAGGGGGCTACAATCAGCCCCAGCATTTT. Its protein is CVSSTRTGGYNQPQHF. Full variable domain (remainder filled in from reference TRBV7-2 and TRBJ1-5): GAGVSQSPSNKVTEKGKDVELRCDPISGHTALYWYRQSLGQGLEFLIYFQGNSAPDKSGLPSDRFSAERTGGSVSTLTIQRTQQEDSAVYLCVSSTRTGGYNQPQHFGDGTRLSIL.

This clonotype has ten or more counts. This chain joins TRBV7-9 and TRBJ2-5; 7 bases fit TRBD2. J was trimmed by 4 bases and V by 2 bases; bases with no gene match: 25. Germline CDR1 SEHNR, CDR2 FQNEAQ (reference sequence). This CDR3 contains 21 residues. CDR3 sequence: CASSLISLKRTRKVGGETQYF. The CDR3 DNA follows: TGTGCCAGCAGCTTAATATCCCTGAAACGGACTAGGAAGGTGGGCGGAGAGACCCAGTACTTC. The entire variable domain, with the rest obtained from reference TRBV7-9 and TRBJ2-5, is as follows: DTGVSQNPRHKITKRGQNVTFRCDPISEHNRLYWYRQTLGQGPEFLTYFQNEAQLEKSRLLSDRFSAERPKGSFSTLEIQRTEQGDSAMYLCASSLISLKRTRKVGGETQYFGPGTRLLVL.

This clonotype was found many times. This chain connects TRBV9 to TRBJ2-7; 15 nucleotides agree with TRBD2. The length of the CDR3 is 16 residues. V gave up 4 bases and J gave up 4 bases; unmatched junction bases: 6. Germline V gene sequence: CDR1 SGDLS, CDR2 YYNGEE. The CDR3 DNA reads as TGTGCCAGCAGCACAGAGGGGACTAGCGGGAGGTACGAGCAGTACTTC. Its protein is CASSTEGTSGRYEQYF.

This clonotype was seen only a few times. The chain recombines TRBV16 with TRBJ2-7, with D perhaps assigned TRBD1 or TRBD2 (5 bases each). V was pared by 0 bases and J by 6 bases, with 12 bases between. CDR3 length: 14 amino acids. CDR1 and CDR2 from the germline V gene are KGHSY and FQNENV. The CDR3 DNA reads TGTGCCAGCAGCCAATCTGCAGGGACGAGCGAGCAGTACTTC. Amino acids: CASSQSAGTSEQYF.

J is TRBJ2-7 and V is TRBV13; no definite D call. Germline-derived CDR1 and CDR2 are PRHDT and FYEKMQ (reference sequence). V was shortened by 3 bases and J by 6 bases, with 6 bases between the two germline ends. This CDR3 spans 11 amino acids. CDR3 region: CASSFIREQYF. Here the CDR3 DNA reads TGTGCCAGCAGCTTTATTCGCGAGCAGTACTTC.

The chain has TRBV20-1 and TRBJ2-5; D is ambiguous. Deletions cut 6 bases from V and 5 bases from J, with 16 bases between. CDR1 DFQATT and CDR2 SNEGSKA come from the germline V gene (reference sequence). CDR3 size: 13 residues. This CDR3 is CSAATVSAETQYF. The CDR3 nucleotides are TGCAGTGCCGCAACAGTTTCCGCTGAGACCCAGTACTTC.

This clonotype was seen many times. The chain carries TRBV12-3 or TRBV12-4 and TRBJ1-1; possibly TRBD1 for D (6 bases). CDR3 length: 14 amino acids. V lost 3 bases and J 4 bases, leaving 12 bases between the germline ends. The CDR3, as DNA: TGTGCCAGCAGTTTGGACAGCCCGCTCACTGAAGCTTTCTTT. Residues: CASSLDSPLTEAFF.

The V call is TRBV19, the J call TRBJ2-3, with D tentatively TRBD2 (6 bases). Trimming pared 5 bases from V and 2 bases from J, leaving 14 bases between. CDR3 length: 15 amino acids. Germline values: CDR1 LNHDA, CDR2 SQIVND (reference sequence). This CDR3 reads CASSVGLGYTDTQYF. In DNA, the CDR3 is TGTGCCAGTAGTGTGGGACTTGGATACACAGATACGCAGTATTTT.

The gene calls are TRBV9 and TRBJ2-7; 7 bases align to TRBD1. This CDR3 has 12 residues. The germline V gene has CDR1 SGDLS and CDR2 YYNGEE. V gave up 4 bases and J gave up 6 bases; unmatched junction bases: 4. The CDR3 coding sequence is TGTGCCAGCAGCCCCCACAGGGGCGAGCAGTACTTC. Translated: CASSPHRGEQYF.

This clonotype turned up a few times. V usage is TRBV6-2 or TRBV6-3 and J usage is TRBJ2-5, with D perhaps TRBD2 (7 bases). The V gene's germline CDR1 is MNHEY and CDR2 SVGEGT. The V end lost 5 bases, the J end lost 4 bases, and 26 bases lay between the germline ends. This CDR3 region has 18 residues. The CDR3 sequence: CASSHIPPRAGARETQYF. CDR3 nucleotide sequence: TGTGCCAGCAGTCATATCCCCCCCCGGGCGGGGGCTCGAGAGACCCAGTACTTC.

This clonotype was observed at least ten times. J is TRBJ1-5 and V is TRBV20-1; 7 bases align to TRBD1. Germline trimming cut 6 bases from V and 2 bases from J; bases unmatched to any gene: 7. The CDR3 contains 14 residues. Germline V lookup: CDR1 DFQATT, CDR2 SNEGSKA (reference sequence). The CDR3: CSAYGQARNQPQHF. CDR3 in DNA: TGCAGTGCCTACGGACAGGCCCGCAATCAGCCCCAGCATTTT.

The J gene is TRBJ2-7, the V gene TRBV27, with 9 bases identical to TRBD1. J gave up 6 bases and V 2 bases, and 11 bases lay outside the gene matches. The CDR3 totals 16 residues. CDR1 and CDR2 (germline): MNHEY, SMNVEV (reference sequence). CDR3 bases: TGTGCCAGCAGTTTAACCGGGACAGGGCTTGTGTCCGAGCAGTACTTC. This sequence encodes CASSLTGTGLVSEQYF.

This clonotype has only a few counts. The rearrangement links TRBV4-2 to TRBJ2-2; D not resolved. The CDR3 runs to 15 residues. Looked up from germline, CDR1 is LGHNA and CDR2 is YNFKEQ. V was clipped by 0 bases and J by 1 base, with 6 bases between them. The CDR3 reads CASSQDSLNTGELFF. The CDR3 nucleotides read TGTGCCAGCAGCCAAGATTCACTGAACACCGGGGAGCTGTTTTTT.

This clonotype showed up just a few times. V is TRBV29-1 and J is TRBJ2-3; D perhaps matches TRBD2 (7 bases). V lost 8 bases and J lost 5, with 32 bases in between. Germline V CDR1 and CDR2: SQVTM, ANQGSEA. CDR3 length: 18 amino acids. The CDR3, as DNA: TGCAGCTTCTCCTGGGGGGGGCCCGGGAGAGGGTCTAGAGATACGCAGTATTTT. Translation: CSFSWGGPGRGSRDTQYF.

This chain joins TRBV29-1 and TRBJ2-5; D is undetermined. Trimming removed 3 bases at V and 5 bases at J, with 10 bases between. This CDR3 spans 12 amino acids. Germline CDR1 reads SQVTM; CDR2 reads ANQGSEA. CDR3 nucleotide sequence: TGCAGCGTTGATCGAGCCGGGGAGACCCAGTACTTC. Translated: CSVDRAGETQYF.

This clonotype has at least ten counts. The V gene is TRBV5-1, the J gene TRBJ2-1; D may match TRBD1 or TRBD2 (5 bases each). CDR1 is SGHRS and CDR2 is YFSETQ in the germline V gene. This CDR3 comprises 15 residues. V was cut by 5 bases and J by 8 bases, with 20 bases left in between. The CDR3 loop is CASSHRDPKIDEQFF. CDR3 nucleotide sequence: TGCGCCAGCAGTCACCGGGACCCTAAAATAGATGAGCAGTTCTTC.

The sample holds a few counts of this clonotype. CDR3 loop: CASSLIRMTDTQYF. The CDR3 DNA is TGTGCCAGCAGCTTAATACGGATGACAGATACGCAGTATTTT. The chain carries TRBV13 and TRBJ2-3; no firm D call. V lost 2 bases to trimming and J lost 3 bases, with 9 bases between them. The CDR3 extends over 14 amino acids. Germline-derived CDR1 and CDR2 are PRHDT and FYEKMQ (reference sequence).

In the case of this clonotype: A much larger clonotype is one base distant, so this may be a read error. This chain joins TRBV20-1 and TRBJ2-1; the match to TRBD2 covers 15 bases. The CDR3 is made up of 15 amino acids. CDR1 is DFQATT, CDR2 SNEGSKA, per germline (reference sequence). V was pared by 6 bases and J by 6 bases, with 6 bases of the junction left unmatched. CDR3 residues: CSAGLAGGPFNEQFF. The CDR3 nucleotides are TGCAGTGCCGGACTAGCGGGAGGGCCTTTCAATGAGCAGTTCTTC.

This clonotype was found a few times. The chain joins TRBV3-2 to TRBJ2-1; the table's D gene call, TRBD2, was not cross checked with the DNA. TRBV3-2 is an annotated pseudogene. CDR3 length: 16 amino acids. In DNA form, the CDR3 reads TGTGCCAGCAGATATAGCGGGAGAGGCTCCTACAATGAGCAGTTCTTC. It codes for CASRYSGRGSYNEQFF.

This clonotype was observed many times. The CDR3 nucleotides are TGTGCCAGCAGCTCATTCCTAGCGGGGGGCGGCGAGCAGTACTTC. It yields the protein CASSSFLAGGGEQYF. V gene TRBV7-2 combines with J gene TRBJ2-7; the match to TRBD2 covers 11 bases. Germline lookup yields CDR1 SGHTA and CDR2 FQGNSA. After removal of 4 bases from V and 6 bases from J, the junction contained 8 bases not matched to a gene. There are 15 residues in the CDR3.